These 20 T cell receptor beta chains originate from one sample sequenced in a study of OX40 agonist ivuxolimab in advanced cancers. Clones were sequenced by immunoSEQ multiplex PCR, and TCRdb holds only the in-frame ones, with some missing. The repertoire holds around 30,000 clones, with around 90% as singletons. The source material was CD4+ or CD8+ T cells sorted from blood, sampled in a trial of the OX40 agonist ivuxolimab. The receptors stem from an adult with an advanced solid tumor such as melanoma, head and neck, liver or kidney cancer.

The chain is built from TRBV5-1 and TRBJ2-7, with TRBD2 matching 12 bases. This CDR3 comprises 18 residues. V lost 1 base, J lost 3 bases, and 11 bases stayed unmatched. Germline-derived CDR1 and CDR2 are SGHRS and YFSETQ. CDR3 loop: CASSLSSSGRAGIYEQYF. CDR3 coding DNA: TGCGCCAGCAGCTTGTCGTCTAGCGGGAGGGCCGGAATCTACGAGCAGTACTTC.

In its sample, this clone was seen once. V and J are TRBV6-1 and TRBJ1-6; the match to TRBD1 covers 9 bases. The CDR3 consists of 15 residues. The junction had 5 bases not matched to a gene; V was cut back by 2 bases and J by 9 bases. Germline CDR1 MNHNS, CDR2 SASEGT. CDR3 sequence reads: CASSETGGISSPLHF. In DNA, the CDR3 is TGTGCCAGCAGTGAAACAGGGGGCATTAGTTCACCCCTCCACTTT.

V usage is TRBV10-3 and J usage is TRBJ2-1, with D possibly TRBD2 on 7 matching bases. CDR1 and CDR2 from the germline V gene are ENHRY and SYGVKD. CDR3 length: 15 residues. V was trimmed by 3 bases and J by 7 bases, leaving 16 bases between them. CDR3: CAISDRGGEFNEQFF. DNA of the CDR3: TGTGCCATCAGTGATAGGGGGGGTGAGTTTAATGAGCAGTTCTTC.

The chain joins TRBV15 to TRBJ2-1; D uncertain. Trimming took off 0 bases at V and 2 bases at J, with 11 bases between the two ends. The CDR3 is 16 residues long. Germline V gene data show CDR1 as LNHNV and CDR2 as YYDKDF (reference sequence). In DNA, the CDR3 is TGTGCCACCAGCAGAGATTTAGGCGGAACCTACAATGAGCAGTTCTTC. As protein: CATSRDLGGTYNEQFF. The complete variable domain, with remaining parts taken from reference TRBV15 and TRBJ2-1, reads DAMVIQNPRYQVTQFGKPVTLSCSQTLNHNVMYWYQQKSSQAPKLLFHYYDKDFNNEADTPDNFQSRRPNTSFCFLDIRSPGLGDTAMYLCATSRDLGGTYNEQFFGPGTRLTVL.

This clone occurred once. V is TRBV28 and J is TRBJ1-5, with D possibly TRBD1 on 5 matching bases. V gave up 5 bases and J gave up 5 bases, with 13 bases separating them. The CDR3 extends over 14 amino acids. Germline loops: CDR1 MDHEN, CDR2 SYDVKM. The chain's CDR3 is CASSGDRNHQPQHF. CDR3 DNA sequence: TGTGCCAGCAGTGGCGACAGAAACCATCAGCCCCAGCATTTT.

The V gene is TRBV10-2, the J gene TRBJ1-1; D uncertain. The V end lost 2 bases, the J end lost 4 bases, and 11 bases lay between the germline ends. CDR1 and CDR2 from the germline V gene are WSHSY and SAAADI. The CDR3 consists of 14 residues. CDR3 sequence reads: CASSEGRGITEAFF. DNA for the CDR3: TGCGCCAGCAGTGAGGGTCGTGGGATCACTGAAGCTTTCTTT.

The chain uses TRBV10-1 and TRBJ2-3; 12 nucleotides match TRBD1. V shed 0 bases and J 3 bases; nucleotides not matched to a gene: 4. The CDR3 is 17 amino acids. CDR1 WNHNN and CDR2 SYGVQD come from the germline V gene (reference sequence). CDR3 coding DNA: TGCGCCAGCAGTGAGTCGGGGACAGGGGGCCTGACAGATACGCAGTATTTT. It yields the protein CASSESGTGGLTDTQYF.

The chain has TRBV5-6 and TRBJ1-1; TRBD1 might be the D (5 bases). V was trimmed by 2 bases and J by 4 bases, leaving 12 bases between them. The CDR3 sequence is 14 residues long. In germline, CDR1 is SGHDT, CDR2 YYEEEE. The chain's CDR3 is CASSFRGSGTEAFF. The CDR3, as DNA: TGTGCCAGCAGCTTTAGGGGTTCGGGCACTGAAGCTTTCTTT.

The chain uses TRBV19 and TRBJ2-1; no reliable D call. The CDR3 totals 15 residues. Trimming took 3 bases from V and 6 from J, leaving 15 bases between them. Germline V gene data show CDR1 as LNHDA and CDR2 as SQIVND (reference sequence). The CDR3 sequence: CASSIPLTLGNEQFF. DNA for the CDR3: TGTGCCAGTAGTATCCCGCTTACTCTCGGCAATGAGCAGTTCTTC.

The chain combines TRBV7-9 with TRBJ1-2, with 7 bases matching TRBD1. Germline V CDR1 and CDR2: SEHNR, FQNEAQ (reference sequence). The ends lost 1 base at V and 4 bases at J; junction bases unmatched: 3. The CDR3 runs 14 residues. The CDR3 loop is CASSLGQGPYGYTF. CDR3 DNA sequence: TGTGCCAGCAGCTTAGGACAGGGCCCCTATGGCTACACCTTC.

The genes are TRBV2 and TRBJ2-3; D gene uncertain. The V end was cut by 5 bases, the J end by 2 bases, with 11 bases between. Germline loops: CDR1 SNHLY, CDR2 FYNNEI. The CDR3 has 14 residues. CDR3 amino acids: CASSPNPTTDTQYF. The DNA for the CDR3 is TGTGCCAGCAGTCCGAATCCTACCACAGATACGCAGTATTTT.

The genes are TRBV5-8 and TRBJ2-1; D is tentatively TRBD1 or TRBD2 (5 bases each). Germline values: CDR1 SGHTS, CDR2 YDEGEE. The CDR3 extends over 15 amino acids. The V end was cut by 1 base, the J end by 2 bases, with 10 bases between. CDR3 nucleotides: TGTGCCAGCAGCTTGCGGGACGTCACCTACAATGAGCAGTTCTTC. The encoded protein is CASSLRDVTYNEQFF.

The chain couples TRBV6-6 to TRBJ2-3, with D possibly matching TRBD2 (7 bases). Germline lookup yields CDR1 MNHNY and CDR2 SVGAGI (reference sequence). The CDR3 extends over 16 amino acids. With 2 bases removed from V and 4 bases from J, the gap between germline ends came to 16 bases. The CDR3 DNA sequence: TGTGCCAGCAGTTACGGAGGGGGGGCTCGGGCAGATACGCAGTATTTT. Translating it yields CASSYGGGARADTQYF.

The chain is built from TRBV28 and TRBJ2-6; D is uncertain. The CDR3 runs 14 residues. Deletions cut 10 bases from V and 0 bases from J, with 10 bases between. Germline V CDR1 and CDR2: MDHEN, SYDVKM. Here the CDR3 reads CATKVPSGANVLTF. DNA of the CDR3: TGTGCCACCAAGGTCCCCTCTGGGGCCAACGTCCTGACTTTC.

The chain couples TRBV28 to TRBJ1-1; 9 positions agree with TRBD1. Germline values: CDR1 MDHEN, CDR2 SYDVKM. The CDR3 runs 15 residues. The V and J ends lost 5 bases and 11 bases, in that order; junction bases with no gene match: 15. The CDR3 here is CASSHRDRASPGAFF. CDR3 DNA sequence: TGTGCCAGCAGTCACCGGGACAGGGCTTCTCCGGGGGCTTTCTTT.

This chain links TRBV7-9 with TRBJ1-4; possible D gene TRBD1, 5 bases. With 5 bases removed from V and 8 bases from J, the gap between germline ends came to 15 bases. Germline V gene sequence: CDR1 SEHNR, CDR2 FQNEAQ (reference sequence). The CDR3 covers 14 residues. CDR3 loop: CASSNQGIREKLFF. The CDR3 DNA reads as TGTGCCAGCAGCAACCAGGGTATTAGGGAAAAACTGTTTTTT.

The rearrangement uses TRBV28 and TRBJ1-4; weak D call: TRBD1 (5 bases). V lost 11 bases to trimming and J lost 0 bases, with 13 bases between them. This CDR3 region has 14 residues. From germline, CDR1 is MDHEN and CDR2 SYDVKM. The CDR3 sequence: CAVTGPATNEKLFF. The DNA for the CDR3 is TGTGCCGTAACGGGACCTGCAACTAATGAAAAACTGTTTTTT.

This chain connects TRBV5-1 to TRBJ2-5; D gene unclear. The CDR3 contains 12 residues. Germline V CDR1 and CDR2: SGHRS, YFSETQ. V shed 0 bases and J shed 7 bases, with 7 bases lying between them. The DNA of the CDR3 is TGCGCCAGCAGCTTGGCGGGCAGGACCCAGTACTTC. It codes for CASSLAGRTQYF.

The chain uses TRBV28 and TRBJ1-4; no clear D gene. Germline assignment: CDR1 MDHEN and CDR2 SYDVKM. This CDR3 contains 15 residues. V gave up 5 bases and J gave up 5 bases, with 15 bases separating them. The CDR3 here is CASSTPSVGNEKLFF. The CDR3 coding sequence is TGTGCCAGCAGTACCCCGTCGGTAGGCAATGAAAAACTGTTTTTT.

V is TRBV28 and J is TRBJ2-7; D gene ambiguous. The CDR3 has 13 residues. Deletions cut 7 bases from V and 3 bases from J, with 13 bases between. Germline CDR1 is MDHEN and CDR2 is SYDVKM. CDR3 bases: TGTGCCAGCAAGTCTTTGGTCGGCTACGAGCAGTACTTC. Protein product: CASKSLVGYEQYF. The variable domain in full, with the rest retrieved from reference TRBV28 and TRBJ2-7, is DVKVTQSSRYLVKRTGEKVFLECVQDMDHENMFWYRQDPGLGLRLIYFSYDVKMKEKGDIPEGYSVSREKKERFSLILESASTNQTSMYLCASKSLVGYEQYFGPGTRLTVT.